This T cell receptor beta chain stems from a study of shared clonotypes between healthy human individuals. The CDR3 totals 14 residues. Germline assignment: CDR1 SGHAT and CDR2 FQNNGV. V gave up 3 bases and J gave up 8 bases, with 16 bases separating them. Donors had no recently reported acute infections or vaccinations and were HIV-negative. Genomic DNA of every subset was divided equally among multiple immunoSEQ plates. Libraries were prepared by immunoSEQ multiplex PCR; TCRdb keeps only in-frame clonotypes and omits some of them. Here the sample spans a few hundred thousand clones, approximately 97% being singletons.

V usage is TRBV11-2 and J usage is TRBJ1-1; D remains ambiguous. The sequence derives from a man aged 30 to 45 in good health. The specimen was memory CD8+ T cells sorted from blood. Subset defined: CD45RO+ cells pooled with CCR7-negative TemRA cells. This CDR3 is CASSLNLVASEAFF. The CDR3 bases are TGTGCCAGCAGCTTGAACTTAGTCGCCAGCGAAGCTTTCTTT.